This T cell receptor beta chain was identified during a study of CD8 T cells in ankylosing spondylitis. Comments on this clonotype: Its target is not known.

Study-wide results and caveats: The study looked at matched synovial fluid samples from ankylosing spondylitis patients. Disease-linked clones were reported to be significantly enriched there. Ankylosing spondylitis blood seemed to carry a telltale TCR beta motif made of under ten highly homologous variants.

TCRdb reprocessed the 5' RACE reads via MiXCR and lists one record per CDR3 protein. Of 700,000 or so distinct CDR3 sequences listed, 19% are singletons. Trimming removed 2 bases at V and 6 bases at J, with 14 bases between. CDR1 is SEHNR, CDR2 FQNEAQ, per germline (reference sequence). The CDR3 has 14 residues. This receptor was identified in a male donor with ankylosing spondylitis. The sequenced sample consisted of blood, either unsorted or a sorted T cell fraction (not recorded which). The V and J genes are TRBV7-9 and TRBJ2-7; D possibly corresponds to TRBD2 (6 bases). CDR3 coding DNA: TGTGCCAGCAGCTTAACGGAGGGGCGCCTCGAGCAGTACTTC. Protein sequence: CASSLTEGRLEQYF.